This T cell receptor (beta chain) was retrieved from a study of T cell changes during pregnancy in multiple sclerosis (dated by TCRdb to between 2018 and 2021). With regard to the full study: The study examined how the T cell repertoire changed over the course of pregnancy in women with multiple sclerosis.

V loses 8 bases, J loses 1 base, and the germline ends lie 9 bases apart. CDR1 MGHRA and CDR2 YSYEKL are derived from the germline V gene. The CDR3 sequence holds 12 residues, the cysteine and phenylalanine included. The only DNA kept is the CDR3, 36 bases in frame from the first base. Library creation used the immunoSEQ multiplex PCR assay. The immuneACCESS repertoire file appears here via TCRdb, limited to in-frame rearrangements. These files lack a portion of the clones; in checked studies, under half of the deficit traces to unresolved V genes, and the cause of the others is not known. For this sample the table gives tens of thousands of clones, of which around nine tenths were detected only once. The biggest ten clones account for roughly 5.2% of the sample. To note about this clone: This clone's antigen is unknown. The sample holds no much larger clone one base away, and base qualities are not on file.

The sequence came from a female donor with multiple sclerosis, enrolled in a pregnancy study. The starting material was CD8+ T cells from peripheral blood mononuclear cells, obtained before pregnancy. The V and J segments used are TRBV4-1 and TRBJ2-7; the best D guess is TRBD2, with 5 bases matching. The DNA sequence follows: TGCGCCAGCTCTGGGAGTTCCTACGAGCAGTACTTC. The encoded protein is CASSGSSYEQYF.